A single sample gave rise to the 7 T cell receptor beta chains below, sequenced in a study of CXCR3-negative and CXCR3-positive naive CD8 T cells. Libraries were UMI-labeled 5' RACE TRB cDNA. Reprocessing the 5' RACE reads, TCRdb reports a single entry for every CDR3 protein and omits DNA. The listing contains under 75,000 distinct CDR3 sequences. The sequenced sample was naive CXCR3- CD8+ T cells from blood. The subset is: CD45RO-CCR7+CD27+CD95- naive CD8+ T cells lacking CXCR3 (TNR3-). All receptors derive from a human donor in good health. Some clones in this sample may be carry-over from other donors' samples.

The chain combines TRBV5-4 with TRBJ2-3; TCRdb's D gene call, TRBD2, goes unchecked for lack of DNA. This CDR3 spans 15 amino acids. Germline CDR1 reads SGHNT; CDR2 reads YYREEE (reference sequence). CDR3 residues: CASSLGTSGGDTQYF.

This rearrangement joins TRBV29-1 to TRBJ2-7; the TCRdb call, TRBD2, lacks DNA for checking. In germline, CDR1 is SQVTM, CDR2 ANQGSEA. The CDR3 is 12 residues long. CDR3 protein: CSVETLPYEQYF.

The V gene is TRBV6-4, the J gene TRBJ2-1; TCRdb returns TRBD2, unconfirmable since there is no DNA. The CDR3 extends over 13 amino acids. CDR1 and CDR2 from the germline V gene are MRHNA and SNTAGT. The chain's CDR3 is CASSDRLAGGLFF.

The rearrangement uses TRBV7-2 and TRBJ1-4. The CDR3 runs to 13 residues. Germline V gene lookup returns CDR1 SGHTA and CDR2 FQGNSA. The CDR3 loop is CASSLMEGGELFF.

This chain connects TRBV12-3 or TRBV12-4 to TRBJ2-1. The CDR3 covers 14 residues. CDR3 sequence reads: CASSLLGMGNEQFF.

V is TRBV6-6 and J is TRBJ2-7; TCRdb's D gene call, TRBD2, goes unchecked for lack of DNA. CDR1 and CDR2 from the germline V gene are MNHNY and SVGAGI (reference sequence). The CDR3 covers 15 residues. CDR3 sequence: CAVRNGASAAYEQYF.

The chain links TRBV6-5 to TRBJ1-4. Germline V gene data show CDR1 as MNHEY and CDR2 as SVGAGI. The CDR3 consists of 16 residues. This CDR3 is CASSSIGGRTNEKLFF.